The clone carrying this TCR beta chain was picked up many times. The antigen is not known. There were TCR beta CDR3 regions amplified from RNA transcripts. The HTBI set primed first-round TCR CDR3 RT-PCR. TCRdb fed the multiplex PCR reads into MiXCR, producing one record per CDR3 protein. The sample lists over 450,000 distinct CDR3 sequences, about 15% occurring once. The sample originates from a study of T cells in Graves' hyperthyroidism and ophthalmopathy. Study-level background: At the time of initial diagnosis and before any treatment, peripheral blood was collected.

This CDR3 has 13 residues. Per germline, CDR1 SGHKS and CDR2 YYEKEE (reference sequence). V was clipped by 1 base and J by 6 bases, with 8 bases between them. Findings and caveats of the study: Blood also contained most expanded thyroid clonotypes above 0.001.

Individuals with ophthalmopathy presented a Clinical Activity Score of at least 3, a NOSPECS grade of at least 4 and a duration under 3 months. Uncontrolled infection, other autoimmune disease, pregnancy or lactation led to exclusion. This sequence was found in a woman under 30 with Graves' ophthalmopathy. Material for sequencing was blood. This chain connects TRBV5-5 to TRBJ1-5; D possibly corresponds to TRBD1 (5 bases). CDR3 region: CASSLSGPQPQHF. CDR3 DNA sequence: TGTGCCAGCAGCTTGTCGGGACCTCAGCCCCAGCATTTT.